A selection of T cell receptor beta chains follows, all from one sample in a study of cytomegalovirus exposure and HLA in healthy donors. Libraries were prepared by immunoSEQ multiplex PCR; TCRdb keeps only in-frame clonotypes and omits some of them. This table holds around 130,000 clones, about 73% found once. Input material: PBMCs. The source is a human donor in good health. Each CDR3 is given with its conserved first and last residue. A D gene is named only where the DNA matches it firmly.

TRBV18,TRBJ1-1,TRBD1,CASSPPTGVGTEAFF
TRBV5-6,NA,NA,CASSLQGPTYEQYF
TRBV7-9,TRBJ1-4,NA,CASSLVHSHNEKLFF
TRBV5-4,TRBJ2-1,TRBD2,CASSLAAKAGSNEQFF
TRBV7-2,TRBJ1-5,NA,CASSEVQGTQPQHF
TRBV5-1,TRBJ2-3,TRBD2,CASSTSGGASADTQYF
TRBV2,TRBJ2-1,TRBD1,CASSPGGTGRNEQFF
TRBV10-3,NA,TRBD2,CANPPGEAGAAYEQYF
TRBV5-4,TRBJ2-3,NA,CASSFPGVSADTQYF
TRBV11-2,TRBJ2-7,TRBD1,CASSLGGTGGEAYEQYF
TRBV10-3,TRBJ2-7,TRBD2,CAISAPPGTSGSYEQYF
TRBV9,TRBJ2-3,TRBD2,CASSLRGTSGSLSDTQYF
TRBV7-2,TRBJ2-7,TRBD2,CASSLRTSGSGEGRNEQYF
TRBV6-5,TRBJ2-1,TRBD2,CASRERGGNNEQFF
TRBV29-1,TRBJ1-4,TRBD1,CSANGDRGSNEKLFF
TRBV2,TRBJ2-7,TRBD2,CASIAGVDEQYF
TRBV25-1,TRBJ1-1,NA,CASSDPERTEAFF
TRBV19,TRBJ2-1,NA,CASSSGGGYNEQFF
TRBV7-2,TRBJ1-2,NA,CASSLDQGVRGYTF
TRBV6-5,TRBJ2-1,TRBD2,CASSSTWGGYYNEQFF
TRBV27,TRBJ1-4,TRBD1,CASSIEFNRGSEKLFF
TRBV9,TRBJ1-2,NA,CASSVGGYYGYTF
TRBV23-1,TRBJ1-2,NA,CASSPHGDRGDYYGYTF
TRBV28,TRBJ1-2,NA,CASGLPRGYGYTF
TRBV9,TRBJ2-2,TRBD2,CASSPRLAGGPSTGELFF
TRBV5-4,TRBJ2-7,NA,CASSHRGISTYEQYF
TRBV7-2,TRBJ2-2,TRBD2,CASRPSIGGSGAGELFF
TRBV4-1,TRBJ1-4,TRBD1,CASSQGGGREKLFF
TRBV5-6,TRBJ2-6,NA,CASSPQGLGGANVLTF
TRBV15,TRBJ2-7,TRBD1,CATSGPGQGSYEQYF